These 10 T cell receptor beta chains share one sample of origin, sequenced in a study of shared clonotypes between healthy human individuals. Assay used: immunoSEQ multiplex PCR; TCRdb lists only in-frame clones, some missing. The sample lists over a million clones; 95% to 97% were seen once. Sequencing was carried out using naive CD4+ T cells sorted from blood. Subset denoted: CD45RA+ positively selected. These receptor sequences come from a man in his thirties or forties in good health.

V usage is TRBV19 and J usage is TRBJ2-2; no reliable D call. This CDR3 region has 11 residues. With 4 bases removed from V and 6 bases from J, the gap between germline ends came to 3 bases. CDR1 LNHDA and CDR2 SQIVND come from the germline V gene (reference sequence). CDR3 sequence reads: CASSTAGELFF. CDR3 nucleotides: TGTGCCAGTAGTACCGCCGGGGAGCTGTTTTTT.

This clone was recorded a few times. The chain couples TRBV9 to TRBJ2-7; D remains unclear. Germline values: CDR1 SGDLS, CDR2 YYNGEE. Trimming stripped 4 bases from V and 4 bases from J, with 9 bases between. The CDR3 length is 12 residues. CDR3 nucleotides: TGTGCCAGCAGCCGAGATCTGTACGAGCAGTACTTC. Protein product: CASSRDLYEQYF.

The J gene is TRBJ2-5, the V gene TRBV5-1; 13 nucleotides line up with TRBD2. Germline V gene sequence: CDR1 SGHRS, CDR2 YFSETQ. There are 16 residues in the CDR3. With V trimmed by 4 bases and J by 2 bases, 5 bases remained unmatched. This chain's CDR3 is CASSPGTSGIQETQYF. The CDR3 nucleotides read TGCGCCAGCAGCCCAGGGACTAGCGGGATTCAAGAGACCCAGTACTTC.

The chain recombines TRBV28 with TRBJ1-2, with D unclear. Germline V lookup: CDR1 MDHEN, CDR2 SYDVKM. The CDR3 runs 14 residues. V was trimmed by 3 bases and J by 3 bases, leaving 11 bases between them. The CDR3 sequence is CASSFDPGYYGYTF. DNA for the CDR3: TGTGCCAGCAGTTTCGATCCGGGATACTATGGCTACACCTTC.

The genes are TRBV11-2 and TRBJ2-5, with TRBD1 matching 10 bases. Germline V CDR1 and CDR2: SGHAT, FQNNGV. There are 17 residues in the CDR3. Trimming removed 3 bases from V and 5 bases from J; junction bases left unmatched: 12. The CDR3 sequence: CASSFGWDRGYGETQYF. Written as DNA, the CDR3 is TGTGCCAGCAGCTTCGGTTGGGACAGGGGTTATGGGGAGACCCAGTACTTC.

V and J are TRBV10-1 and TRBJ2-3; 7 positions match TRBD2. Germline values: CDR1 WNHNN, CDR2 SYGVQD (reference sequence). CDR3 size: 12 residues. V shed 2 bases and J 11 bases; nucleotides not matched to a gene: 4. CDR3 DNA: TGCGCCAGCAGTGAGGGCCAGCGGGAGCAGTATTTT. Amino acid sequence: CASSEGQREQYF.

The CDR3 DNA reads as TGTGCCAGCAGCCCCCGAGGGCAGGGTTGGGAAAAACTGTTTTTT. Its protein is CASSPRGQGWEKLFF. The chain is built from TRBV14 and TRBJ1-4; D may be TRBD1 (5 bases). The V gene's germline CDR1 is SGHDN and CDR2 FVKESK. The CDR3 loop spans 15 amino acids. Trimming stripped 4 bases from V and 8 bases from J, with 17 bases between.

This clone was observed a single time. The chain recombines TRBV6-1 with TRBJ2-7; TRBD1 matches 7 bases. Germline V gives CDR1 MNHNS, CDR2 SASEGT. This CDR3 is 13 amino acids long. V shed 10 bases and J 0 bases; nucleotides not matched to a gene: 6. The CDR3 is CATEDRDSYEQYF. As DNA, the CDR3 is TGTGCCACCGAAGACAGGGACTCCTACGAGCAGTACTTC.

V is TRBV5-4 and J is TRBJ1-1, with TRBD1 matching over 7 bases. This CDR3 has 15 residues. Unmatched junction bases numbered 10, after V lost 4 bases and J lost 4 bases. Germline loops: CDR1 SGHNT, CDR2 YYREEE (reference sequence). The CDR3 nucleotides read TGTGCCAGCAGCCCCAGCAGGGGGTTTGGCACTGAAGCTTTCTTT. Its protein product is CASSPSRGFGTEAFF.

The CDR3 DNA reads as TGTGCCAGCAGCTCAGCTCATTTAAATGAGCAGTTCTTC. Residues: CASSSAHLNEQFF. This chain links TRBV7-6 with TRBJ2-1; D is undetermined. CDR3 length equals 13 residues. V shed 4 bases and J shed 7 bases, with 11 bases lying between them. The germline gives CDR1 SGHVS, CDR2 FNYEAQ.